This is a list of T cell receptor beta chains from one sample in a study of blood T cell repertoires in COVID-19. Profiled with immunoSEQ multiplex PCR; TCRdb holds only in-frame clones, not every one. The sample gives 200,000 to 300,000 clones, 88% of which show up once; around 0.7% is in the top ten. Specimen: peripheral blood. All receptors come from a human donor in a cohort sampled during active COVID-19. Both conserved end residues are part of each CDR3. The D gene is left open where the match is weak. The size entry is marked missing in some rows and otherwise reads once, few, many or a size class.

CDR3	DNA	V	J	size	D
CASSQTGLQGTDTQYF	TGCGCCAGCAGTCAAACCGGACTGCAAGGCACAGATACGCAGTATTTT	TRBV5-1	TRBJ2-3	-	-
CATSWTGVSNEKLFF	TGTGCCACCAGCTGGACAGGGGTCTCGAATGAAAAACTGTTTTTT	TRBV15	TRBJ1-4	-	TRBD1
CASSLEVVYGYTF	TGTGCCAGCAGTTTGGAGGTAGTCTATGGCTACACCTTC	TRBV12-3/TRBV12-4	TRBJ1-2	-	-
CASSFGTAQKAEAFF	TGTGCCAGCAGTTTCGGGACAGCCCAGAAGGCTGAAGCTTTCTTT	TRBV28	TRBJ1-1	-	TRBD1
CASSEPSTDTQYF	TGTGCCAGCAGTGAACCGAGCACAGATACGCAGTATTTT	TRBV6-1	TRBJ2-3	-	-
CASSQDGRGETQYF	TGTGCCAGCAGCCAAGATGGCCGGGGGGAGACCCAGTACTTC	TRBV3-1/TRBV3-2	TRBJ2-5	-	-
CASSYSNPNGYTF	TGTGCCAGCAGTTACTCGAACCCTAATGGCTACACCTTC	TRBV6-2/TRBV6-3	TRBJ1-2	once	-
CASSVDFSGNTIYF	TGTGCCAGCAGCGTAGACTTCTCTGGAAACACCATATATTTT	TRBV9	TRBJ1-3	-	-
CASSQDSAHRSYEQYF	TGCGCCAGCAGCCAAGACTCGGCGCACAGATCCTACGAGCAGTACTTC	TRBV4-3	TRBJ2-7	-	-
CASSIAGVGTDTQYF	TGTGCCAGTAGTATAGCGGGAGTGGGTACAGATACGCAGTATTTT	TRBV19	TRBJ2-3	-	-
CASSLGLGRGWNTEAFF	TGTGCCAGCAGTTTAGGCCTGGGGCGGGGATGGAACACTGAAGCTTTCTTT	TRBV28	TRBJ1-1	-	-
CASRSGVNTEAFF	TGTGCCAGCAGGTCAGGGGTGAACACTGAAGCTTTCTTT	TRBV2	TRBJ1-1	-	-
CATSRGGTGVRYGYTF	TGTGCCACCAGCAGAGGGGGGACAGGGGTGCGCTATGGCTACACCTTC	TRBV15	TRBJ1-2	-	TRBD1
CAWTRTGMSYTF	TGTGCCTGGACCAGGACAGGGATGTCCTACACCTTC	TRBV30	TRBJ1-2	-	TRBD1
CASSSGGGTDTQYF	TGTGCCAGCTCCAGCGGGGGGGGTACAGATACGCAGTATTTT	TRBV18	TRBJ2-3	-	TRBD2
CAWRVRAQYF	TGTGCCTGGCGGGTGAGGGCGCAGTATTTT	TRBV30	TRBJ2-3	-	-
CASNPFWREGLVDEQFF	TGTGCCAGCAACCCCTTTTGGAGGGAGGGCCTGGTCGATGAGCAGTTCTTC	TRBV28	TRBJ2-1	-	TRBD2
CASSQDLGINYGYTF	TGCGCCAGCAGCCAAGATCTGGGCATCAACTATGGCTACACCTTC	TRBV4-1	TRBJ1-2	once	-
CASSPGGLATYEQYF	TGCGCCAGCAGCCCGGGGGGACTAGCGACCTACGAGCAGTACTTC	TRBV5-1	TRBJ2-7	-	TRBD2
CASSAQTGGPTNEKLFF	TGTGCCAGCAGTGCCCAGACAGGGGGACCCACTAATGAAAAACTGTTTTTT	TRBV6-1	TRBJ1-4	-	TRBD1
CASSIDRSGSYEQYF	TGTGCCAGTAGTATAGATCGGTCCGGCTCCTACGAGCAGTACTTC	TRBV19	TRBJ2-7	once	-
CASSLGPGTSGQETQYF	TGTGCCAGCAGCCTCGGACCCGGGACTAGCGGTCAAGAGACCCAGTACTTC	TRBV11-2	TRBJ2-5	-	TRBD2
CASSSRTGGSYEQYF	TGTGCCAGCAGTTCCAGGACGGGGGGCTCCTACGAGCAGTACTTC	TRBV6-2/TRBV6-3	TRBJ2-7	once	TRBD2
CASSVEGTDTQYF	TGTGCCAGCAGCGTAGAGGGGACAGATACGCAGTATTTT	TRBV9	TRBJ2-3	-	-
CASSSGQSSGGYTF	TGTGCCAGCAGCTCGGGACAGTCGAGTGGTGGCTACACCTTC	TRBV7-2	TRBJ1-2	-	TRBD1
CASSQGAADTQYF	TGTGCCAGCAGCCAGGGGGCGGCAGATACGCAGTATTTT	TRBV7-3	TRBJ2-3	-	TRBD1
CASSLGHLSGNTIYF	TGTGCCAGCAGCTTAGGCCACTTATCTGGAAACACCATATATTTT	TRBV11-3	TRBJ1-3	-	-
CAISELYEQYF	TGTGCCATCAGTGAGCTATACGAGCAGTACTTC	TRBV10-3	TRBJ2-7	-	-
CASSIDPGTGSNQPQHF	TGTGCCAGTAGTATAGACCCAGGGACAGGGAGCAATCAGCCCCAGCATTTT	TRBV19	TRBJ1-5	once	TRBD1
CASSLAGGGANVLTF	TGTGCCAGCAGCTTAGCAGGGGGTGGGGCCAACGTCCTGACTTTC	TRBV11-2	TRBJ2-6	-	TRBD1
CASRRQGSYNEQFF	TGTGCCAGCAGGAGACAGGGATCCTACAATGAGCAGTTCTTC	TRBV6-4	TRBJ2-1	-	TRBD1
CASSFSDKNLNEQFF	TGCGCCAGCAGCTTTTCAGATAAGAACCTCAATGAGCAGTTCTTC	TRBV5-1	TRBJ2-1	-	-
CASSQTGTYGYTF	TGCGCCAGCAGCCAAACCGGGACTTATGGCTACACCTTC	TRBV4-1	TRBJ1-2	-	-
CASSPTGRASDTQYF	TGTGCCAGCTCACCGACAGGACGCGCATCAGATACGCAGTATTTT	TRBV18	TRBJ2-3	-	-
CASTEYRASPSIDGYTF	TGTGCCAGCACCGAATACAGGGCGTCTCCCAGCATTGATGGCTACACCTTC	TRBV19	TRBJ1-2	-	-
CASSLAGREKLFF	TGTGCCAGCAGCTTAGCGGGACGTGAAAAACTGTTTTTT	TRBV5-5	TRBJ1-4	-	-
CASSQPQATGNTIYF	TGCGCCAGCAGCCAACCCCAGGCTACAGGAAACACCATATATTTT	TRBV4-1	TRBJ1-3	-	-
CATSRGLAGAYEQYF	TGTGCCACCAGCAGAGGGCTAGCGGGGGCCTACGAGCAGTACTTC	TRBV15	TRBJ2-7	few	TRBD2
CASSHNRGSNQPQHF	TGTGCCAGCAGTCACAACAGGGGGAGCAATCAGCCCCAGCATTTT	TRBV6-6	TRBJ1-5	-	TRBD1
CASSQQTGSLREQYF	TGCGCCAGCAGCCAACAGACAGGGTCACTACGGGAGCAGTACTTC	TRBV4-1	TRBJ2-7	-	TRBD1
CASSLRQGSGNTIYF	TGTGCCAGCAGCTTGAGACAGGGTTCTGGAAACACCATATATTTT	TRBV7-2	TRBJ1-3	-	TRBD1
CASSLDSSGNTIYF	TGTGCCAGCAGTCTGGACAGCTCTGGAAACACCATATATTTT	TRBV2	TRBJ1-3	-	-
CASSLTSGAQETQYF	TGTGCCAGCAGCTTAACGTCTGGGGCCCAAGAGACCCAGTACTTC	TRBV7-3	TRBJ2-5	-	-
CASSLGSGSSYEQYF	TGTGCCAGCAGCCTTGGTAGCGGGAGTTCCTACGAGCAGTACTTC	TRBV11-2	TRBJ2-7	-	TRBD2
CASSLSPLWPQHF	TGCGCCAGCAGCTTATCCCCGTTATGGCCCCAGCATTTT	TRBV5-1	TRBJ1-5	-	-
CASRGSGQETQYF	TGTGCCAGTAGGGGTAGCGGCCAAGAGACCCAGTACTTC	TRBV19	TRBJ2-5	-	-
CASNWAFEKLFF	TGTGCCAGTAACTGGGCCTTTGAAAAACTGTTTTTT	TRBV6-5	TRBJ1-4	-	-
CASSIEEGYEQYF	TGTGCCAGTAGTATAGAGGAGGGCTACGAGCAGTACTTC	TRBV19	TRBJ2-7	-	-
CAGGDSPLHF	TGTGCCGGAGGGGATTCACCCCTCCACTTT	TRBV30	TRBJ1-6	-	-
CATSKTGGEKLFF	TGTGCCACCAGCAAGACAGGGGGTGAAAAACTGTTTTTT	TRBV15	TRBJ1-4	-	TRBD1
CASSITVYNGQFF	TGTGCCAGTAGTATAACCGTTTACAATGGCCAGTTCTTC	TRBV19	TRBJ2-1	-	-
CASSPSHGVEQYF	TGTGCCAGCTCACCAAGTCACGGGGTCGAGCAGTACTTC	TRBV18	TRBJ2-7	-	-
CASSRAPGQEIYNEQFF	TGCGCCAGCAGCCGCGCCCCGGGACAGGAGATTTACAATGAGCAGTTCTTC	TRBV4-3	TRBJ2-1	once	TRBD1